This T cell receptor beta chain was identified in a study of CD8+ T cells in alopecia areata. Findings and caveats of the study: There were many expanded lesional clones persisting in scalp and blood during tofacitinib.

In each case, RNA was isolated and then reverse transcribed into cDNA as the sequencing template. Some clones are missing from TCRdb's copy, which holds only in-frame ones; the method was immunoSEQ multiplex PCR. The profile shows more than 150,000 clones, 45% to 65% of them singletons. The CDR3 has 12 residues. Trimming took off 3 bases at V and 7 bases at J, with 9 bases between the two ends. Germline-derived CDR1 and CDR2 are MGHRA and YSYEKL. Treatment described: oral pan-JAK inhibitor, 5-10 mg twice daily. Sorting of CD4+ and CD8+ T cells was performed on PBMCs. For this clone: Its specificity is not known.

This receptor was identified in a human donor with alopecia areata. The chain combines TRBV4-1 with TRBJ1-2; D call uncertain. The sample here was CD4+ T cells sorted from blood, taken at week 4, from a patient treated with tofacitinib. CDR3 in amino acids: CASSQISSGYTF. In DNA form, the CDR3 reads TGCGCCAGCAGCCAGATATCCTCTGGCTACACCTTC.